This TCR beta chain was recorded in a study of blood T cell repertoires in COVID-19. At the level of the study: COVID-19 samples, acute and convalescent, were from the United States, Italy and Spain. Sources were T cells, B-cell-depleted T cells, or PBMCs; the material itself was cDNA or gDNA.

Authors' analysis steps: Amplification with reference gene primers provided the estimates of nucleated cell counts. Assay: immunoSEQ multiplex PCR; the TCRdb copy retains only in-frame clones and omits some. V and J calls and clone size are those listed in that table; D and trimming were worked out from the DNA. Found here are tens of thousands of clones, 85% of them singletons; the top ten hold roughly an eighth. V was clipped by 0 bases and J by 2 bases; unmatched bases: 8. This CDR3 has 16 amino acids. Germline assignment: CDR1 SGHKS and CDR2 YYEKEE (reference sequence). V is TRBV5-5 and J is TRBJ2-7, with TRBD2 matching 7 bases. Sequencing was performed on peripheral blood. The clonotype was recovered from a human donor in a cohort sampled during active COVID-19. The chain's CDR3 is CASSLAIAGGAYEQYF. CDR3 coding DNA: TGTGCCAGCAGCTTGGCCATAGCGGGCGGTGCCTACGAGCAGTACTTC.